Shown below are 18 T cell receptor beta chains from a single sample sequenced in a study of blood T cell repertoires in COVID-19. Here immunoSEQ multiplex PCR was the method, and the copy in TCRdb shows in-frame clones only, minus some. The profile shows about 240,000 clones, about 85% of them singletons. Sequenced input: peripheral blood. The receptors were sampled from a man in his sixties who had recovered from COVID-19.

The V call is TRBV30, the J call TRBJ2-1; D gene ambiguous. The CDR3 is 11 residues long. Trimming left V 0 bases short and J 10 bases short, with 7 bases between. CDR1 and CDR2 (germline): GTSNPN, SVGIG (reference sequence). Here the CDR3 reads CAWSVLHEQFF. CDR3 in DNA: TGTGCCTGGAGTGTACTCCACGAGCAGTTCTTC.

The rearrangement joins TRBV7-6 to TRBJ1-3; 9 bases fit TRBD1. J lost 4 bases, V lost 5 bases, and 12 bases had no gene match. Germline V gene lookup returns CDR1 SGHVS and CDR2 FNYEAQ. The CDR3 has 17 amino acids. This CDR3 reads CASSPSTGGYLGNTIYF. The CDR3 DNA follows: TGTGCCAGCAGCCCATCGACAGGGGGGTACCTAGGAAACACCATATATTTT.

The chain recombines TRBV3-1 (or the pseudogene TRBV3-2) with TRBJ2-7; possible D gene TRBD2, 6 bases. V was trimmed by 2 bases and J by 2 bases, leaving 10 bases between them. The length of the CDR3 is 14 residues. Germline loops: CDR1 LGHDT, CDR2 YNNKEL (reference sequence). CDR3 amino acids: CASSQTRTTYEQYF. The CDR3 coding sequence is TGTGCCAGCAGCCAAACCCGGACTACCTACGAGCAGTACTTC.

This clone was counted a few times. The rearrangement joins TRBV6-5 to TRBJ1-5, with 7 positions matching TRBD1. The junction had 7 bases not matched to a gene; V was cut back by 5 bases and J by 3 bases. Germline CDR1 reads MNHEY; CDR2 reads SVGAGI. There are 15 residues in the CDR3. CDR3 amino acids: CASSPITGANQPQHF. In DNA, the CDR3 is TGTGCCAGCAGTCCTATCACAGGGGCCAATCAGCCCCAGCATTTT.

The CDR3 loop reads CASSTTEFRRLYSNQPQHF. In nucleotides, the CDR3 is TGTGCCAGTAGTACGACAGAATTCCGACGGCTATATAGCAATCAGCCCCAGCATTTT. The chain links TRBV19 to TRBJ1-5, with D possibly TRBD1 on 5 matching bases. Between the trimmed V and J ends, which lost 4 bases and 0 bases, there was a span of 22 bases. The CDR3 covers 19 residues. Looked up from germline, CDR1 is LNHDA and CDR2 is SQIVND (reference sequence).

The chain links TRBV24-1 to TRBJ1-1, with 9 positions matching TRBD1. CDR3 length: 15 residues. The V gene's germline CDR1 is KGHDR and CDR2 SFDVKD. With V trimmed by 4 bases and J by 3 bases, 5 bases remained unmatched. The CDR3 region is CATSDPGQGDTEAFF. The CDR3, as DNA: TGTGCCACCAGTGACCCGGGACAGGGTGACACTGAAGCTTTCTTT.

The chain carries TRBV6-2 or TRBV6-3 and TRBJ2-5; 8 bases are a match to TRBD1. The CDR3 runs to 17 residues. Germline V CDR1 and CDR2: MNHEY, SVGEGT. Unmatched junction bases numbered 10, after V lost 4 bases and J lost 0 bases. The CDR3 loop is CASSLKRDRGYQETQYF. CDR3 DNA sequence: TGTGCCAGCAGTTTGAAAAGAGACAGGGGATACCAAGAGACCCAGTACTTC.

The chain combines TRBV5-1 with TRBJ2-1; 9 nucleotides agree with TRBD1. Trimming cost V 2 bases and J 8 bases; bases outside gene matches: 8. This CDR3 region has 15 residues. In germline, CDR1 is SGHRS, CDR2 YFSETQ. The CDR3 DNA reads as TGCGCCAGCAGCTTAACCGGGACAGGGCGTGATGAGCAGTTCTTC. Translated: CASSLTGTGRDEQFF.

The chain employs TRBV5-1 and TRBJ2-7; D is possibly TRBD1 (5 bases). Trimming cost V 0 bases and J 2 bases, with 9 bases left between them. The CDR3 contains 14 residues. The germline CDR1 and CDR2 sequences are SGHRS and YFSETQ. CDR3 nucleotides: TGCGCCAGCAGCTTGGTAGGGGCCGCCTACGAGCAGTACTTC. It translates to CASSLVGAAYEQYF.

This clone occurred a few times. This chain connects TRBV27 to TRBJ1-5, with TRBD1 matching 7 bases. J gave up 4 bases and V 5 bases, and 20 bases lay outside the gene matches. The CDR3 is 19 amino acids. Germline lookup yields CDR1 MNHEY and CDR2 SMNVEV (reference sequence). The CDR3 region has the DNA TGTGCCAGCAGTCCAACCACTAATCTCTTCGACAGGGAGAATCAGCCCCAGCATTTT. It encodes CASSPTTNLFDRENQPQHF.

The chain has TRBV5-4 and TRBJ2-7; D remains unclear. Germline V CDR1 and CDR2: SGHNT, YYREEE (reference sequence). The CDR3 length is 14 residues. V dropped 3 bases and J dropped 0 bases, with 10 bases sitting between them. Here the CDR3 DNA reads TGTGCCAGCAGCTCTACGCCCTTCTCCTACGAGCAGTACTTC. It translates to CASSSTPFSYEQYF.

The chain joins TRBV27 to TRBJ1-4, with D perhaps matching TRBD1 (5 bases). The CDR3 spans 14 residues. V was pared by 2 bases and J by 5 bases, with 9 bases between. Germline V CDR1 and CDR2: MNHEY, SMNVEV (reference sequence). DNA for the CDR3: TGTGCCAGCAGTTTAAGAAGGACAAATGAAAAACTGTTTTTT. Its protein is CASSLRRTNEKLFF. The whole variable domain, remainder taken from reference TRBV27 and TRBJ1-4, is EAQVTQNPRYLITVTGKKLTVTCSQNMNHEYMSWYRQDPGLGLRQIYYSMNVEVTDKGDVPEGYKVSRKEKRNFPLILESPSPNQTSLYFCASSLRRTNEKLFFGSGTQLSVL.

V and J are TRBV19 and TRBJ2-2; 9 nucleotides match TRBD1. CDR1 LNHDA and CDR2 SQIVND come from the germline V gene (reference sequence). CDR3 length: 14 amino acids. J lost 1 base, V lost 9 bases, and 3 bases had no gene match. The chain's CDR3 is CARGTGLNTGELFF. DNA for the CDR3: TGTGCCAGGGGGACAGGGTTGAACACCGGGGAGCTGTTTTTT.

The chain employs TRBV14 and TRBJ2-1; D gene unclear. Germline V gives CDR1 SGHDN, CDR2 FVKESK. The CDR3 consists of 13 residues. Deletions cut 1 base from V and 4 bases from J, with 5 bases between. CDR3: CASSQAQYNEQFF. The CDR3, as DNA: TGTGCCAGCAGCCAAGCGCAGTACAATGAGCAGTTCTTC.

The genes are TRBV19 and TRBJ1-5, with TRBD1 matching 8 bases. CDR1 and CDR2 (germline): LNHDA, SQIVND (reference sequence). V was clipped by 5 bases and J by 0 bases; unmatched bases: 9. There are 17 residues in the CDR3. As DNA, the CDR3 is TGTGCCAGTAGTCCTCGGACAGGGTGGAATAGCAATCAGCCCCAGCATTTT. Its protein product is CASSPRTGWNSNQPQHF.

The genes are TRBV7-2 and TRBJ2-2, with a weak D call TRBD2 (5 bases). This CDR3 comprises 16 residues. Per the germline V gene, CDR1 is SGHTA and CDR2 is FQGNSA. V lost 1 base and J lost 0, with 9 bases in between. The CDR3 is CASSLERVPNTGELFF. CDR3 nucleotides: TGTGCCAGCAGCTTAGAGAGGGTTCCGAACACCGGGGAGCTGTTTTTT.

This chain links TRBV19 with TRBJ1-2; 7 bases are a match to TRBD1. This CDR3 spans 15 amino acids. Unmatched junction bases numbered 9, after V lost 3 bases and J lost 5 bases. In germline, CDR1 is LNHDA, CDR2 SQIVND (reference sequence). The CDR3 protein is CASSIRPGTEYGYTF. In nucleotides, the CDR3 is TGTGCCAGTAGTATCCGTCCCGGGACAGAATATGGCTACACCTTC.

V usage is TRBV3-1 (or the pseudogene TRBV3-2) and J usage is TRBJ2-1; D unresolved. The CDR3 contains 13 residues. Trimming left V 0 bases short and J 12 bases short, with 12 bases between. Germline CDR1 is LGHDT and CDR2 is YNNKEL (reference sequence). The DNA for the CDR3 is TGTGCCAGCAGCCAAGATCTTGGGTGGAGGCAGTTCTTC. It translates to CASSQDLGWRQFF.